These 16 T cell receptor beta chains share one sample of origin, sequenced in a study of metastatic and nonmetastatic thyroid tumors. Every patient underwent thyroid surgery untreated. TCRdb re-processed the PCR reads through MiXCR. The profile shows 15,000 to 20,000 clones, roughly 26% of them singletons. Material: adjacent normal tissue. Receptor source: a female donor with papillary thyroid cancer or a benign thyroid nodule (not recorded which). Some clones in this sample may be carry-over from other donors' samples.

This clone has more than one count but fewer than ten. The chain joins TRBV6-1 to TRBJ2-7; possibly TRBD2 for D (7 bases). Trimming cost V 3 bases and J 11 bases, with 17 bases left between them. The CDR3 length is 13 residues. Germline lookup yields CDR1 MNHNS and CDR2 SASEGT. CDR3 sequence reads: CASSDWGLGGEYV. CDR3 DNA: TGTGCCAGCAGTGATTGGGGCCTAGGGGGGGAGTACGTC.

The chain has TRBV7-2 and TRBJ2-3; the D gene is possibly TRBD2 (6 bases). Trimming removed 4 bases from V and 4 bases from J, with 9 bases in between. Germline assignment: CDR1 SGHTA and CDR2 FQGNSA. This CDR3 comprises 13 residues. The CDR3: CASSYGGADTQYF. DNA of the CDR3: TGTGCCAGCAGCTACGGCGGGGCAGATACGCAGTATTTT.

There are a few counts of this clone. The chain combines TRBV27 with TRBJ2-1; TRBD2 is a possible D gene (6 bases). Germline lookup yields CDR1 MNHEY and CDR2 SMNVEV (reference sequence). The ends were cut back, 4 bases at V and 3 bases at J, with 16 bases in the middle. This CDR3 spans 16 amino acids. The CDR3 sequence: CASSSLRGGIYNEQFF. The CDR3 DNA reads as TGTGCCAGCAGTTCGTTAAGGGGCGGGATCTACAATGAGCAGTTCTTC.

The chain employs TRBV11-1 and TRBJ2-1; 10 bases are a match to TRBD2. V dropped 5 bases and J dropped 7; count of bases not matched to a gene: 11. The germline gives CDR1 SGHAT, CDR2 FQDESV (reference sequence). This CDR3 region has 16 residues. This chain's CDR3 is CASSQTSGLALNEQFF. CDR3 bases: TGTGCCAGCAGCCAAACCTCGGGACTAGCGTTGAATGAGCAGTTCTTC.

The chain links TRBV5-6 to TRBJ2-7; D may be TRBD1 or TRBD2 (7 bases each). Looked up from germline, CDR1 is SGHDT and CDR2 is YYEEEE. The V and J ends lost 5 bases and 1 base respectively, with 19 bases between them. The CDR3 has 16 amino acids. In DNA, the CDR3 is TGTGCCAGCAGGGACAGGATGGGGACTAAGTCCTACGAGCAGTACTTC. This codes for CASRDRMGTKSYEQYF.

The chain carries TRBV6-1 and TRBJ2-7; D not resolved. The CDR3 totals 12 residues. The germline V gene has CDR1 MNHNS and CDR2 SASEGT. V was pared by 1 base and J by 5 bases, with 6 bases between. The chain's CDR3 is CASSEVGDEQYV. In DNA, the CDR3 is TGTGCCAGCAGTGAAGTAGGCGACGAGCAGTACGTC.

V is TRBV24-1 and J is TRBJ1-1; possible D gene TRBD1, 6 bases. The V end was cut by 10 bases, the J end by 4 bases, with 12 bases between. Germline lookup yields CDR1 KGHDR and CDR2 SFDVKD. The CDR3 consists of 12 residues. For the CDR3, the DNA is TGTGCCACGAGAGGGGGTGGCACTGAAGCTTTCTTT. It specifies CATRGGGTEAFF.

For this clone: The sample has other DNA sequences that encode this CDR3 too. V usage is TRBV20-1 and J usage is TRBJ2-1, with D possibly being TRBD1 (6 bases). Deletions cut 4 bases from V and 7 bases from J, with 8 bases between. Germline CDR1 is DFQATT and CDR2 is SNEGSKA (reference sequence). The CDR3 extends over 11 amino acids. The CDR3 DNA reads TGCAGTGCTAAGAGGGGGAATGAGCAGTTCTTC. It is translated as CSAKRGNEQFF.

The chain recombines TRBV30 with TRBJ1-1; D gene uncertain. Trimming took off 0 bases at V and 8 bases at J, with 10 bases between the two ends. The CDR3 is 12 amino acids. CDR1 GTSNPN and CDR2 SVGIG come from the germline V gene (reference sequence). The CDR3 loop reads CAWSVRGNEAFF. The CDR3 region has the DNA TGTGCCTGGAGTGTACGTGGAAACGAAGCTTTCTTT.

The rearrangement uses TRBV6-1 and TRBJ2-1, with 15 bases lining up with TRBD2. The CDR3 covers 15 residues. Germline CDR1 reads MNHNS; CDR2 reads SASEGT. The V segment lost 6 bases and the J segment 8 bases; nucleotides outside the gene matches: 5. CDR3 sequence: CASSGTSGRIDEQFF. The DNA for the CDR3 is TGTGCCAGCAGCGGGACTAGCGGGAGGATAGATGAGCAGTTCTTC.

The chain combines TRBV11-2 with TRBJ1-2, with D perhaps matching TRBD1 (5 bases). Trimming left V 1 base short and J 6 bases short, with 12 bases between. The CDR3 length is 14 residues. The V gene's germline CDR1 is SGHAT and CDR2 FQNNGV. In nucleotides, the CDR3 is TGTGCCAGCAGCTTAGGGTCGGGGACTAATGGCTACACCTTC. This translates into CASSLGSGTNGYTF.

The chain recombines TRBV15 with TRBJ1-2, with TRBD1 matching over 7 bases. This CDR3 spans 14 amino acids. J was trimmed by 7 bases and V by 0 bases; bases with no gene match: 5. Germline assignment: CDR1 LNHNV and CDR2 YYDKDF (reference sequence). CDR3 nucleotides: TGTGCCACCAGCAGAGATTGGAGGGGGCTTGGCTACACCTTC. Translated: CATSRDWRGLGYTF.

This clone was recorded a few times. This chain uses TRBV11-1 with TRBJ2-1; 8 positions agree with TRBD1. CDR3 length: 17 amino acids. Trimming at V came to 2 bases and at J to 1 base, leaving 7 bases not matched to a gene. The germline V gene has CDR1 SGHAT and CDR2 FQDESV (reference sequence). The CDR3 sequence is CASSLRTGRLSYNEQFF. CDR3 nucleotide sequence: TGTGCCAGCAGCTTAAGGACAGGGCGACTTTCCTACAATGAGCAGTTCTTC.

To note about this clone: With a much larger clone just one base away, this may be a read error. Other DNA sequences in the same sample also yield this CDR3. The chain couples TRBV6-1 to TRBJ2-7, with D possibly being TRBD2 (6 bases). The germline V gene encodes CDR1 MNHNS and CDR2 SASEGT. The CDR3 length is 13 residues. The V end was cut by 3 bases, the J end by 2 bases, with 8 bases between. The CDR3 protein is CASSEAGPYEQYF. The CDR3 DNA reads TGTGCCAGCAGTGAGGCGGGGCCCTACGAGCAGTACTTC.

The V call is TRBV4-1, the J call TRBJ1-3; tentative D call: TRBD1 (6 bases). Germline values: CDR1 MGHRA, CDR2 YSYEKL. V gave up 3 bases and J gave up 2 bases, with 11 bases separating them. The CDR3 totals 15 residues. CDR3 nucleotide sequence: TGCGCCAGCAGCCAGGAGGACAGAGCTGGAAACACCATATATTTT. It is translated as CASSQEDRAGNTIYF.

This clone has only a few counts. The rearrangement links TRBV6-2 or TRBV6-3 to TRBJ2-1; D might be TRBD1 (6 bases). This CDR3 is built from 13 residues. The V and J ends lost 5 bases and 15 bases respectively, with 20 bases between them. Germline V lookup: CDR1 MNHEY, CDR2 SVGEGT. The CDR3 sequence: CASSTAAQGTRFF. In nucleotides, the CDR3 is TGTGCCAGCAGTACCGCTGCACAGGGTACGCGGTTCTTC.